These T cell receptor beta chains were read from a single sample in a study of cytomegalovirus exposure and HLA in healthy donors. Using immunoSEQ multiplex PCR, the repertoire was profiled, and TCRdb retains in-frame clones only, with some absent. This sample has under 100,000 clones, with around four fifths found just once. Sample: PBMCs. These receptors were collected from a boy younger than 18 in good health and CMV-seronegative. The conserved cysteine and the conserved F or W are not part of the CDR3 here.

TRBV2 ASGPGLPGREQY
TRBV28 ASSFGQWHGELF
TRBV30 AWSSGKVRTQPQH
TRBV15 ATSGSGRATDTQY
TRBV27 ASSQFNEQF
TRBV7-8 ASRLAGVADTQY
TRBV6-5 ASRKGDYGYT
TRBV6-5 ASSRTGLSNQPQH
TRBV6-5 ASSYSTGNYEQY
TRBV7-2 ASSRRPARGPQH
TRBV5-1 ASSLALSSGANVLT
TRBV6-1 ASRGTGVGNQPQH
TRBV20-1 SAGGTGAQY
TRBV12-5 ASGGGGTGLAGANVLT
TRBV27 ASSRSSNQPQH
TRBV30 AWSRSGGNQPQH
TRBV6-5 ASSYGSADTQY
TRBV23-1 ASSQSHQGGFYNEQF
TRBV5-1 ASSLAVSVSYNEQF
TRBV5-4 ASSPFTGSSSPYGYT
TRBV4-1 ASSQPRTGDYEQY
TRBV9 ASSVDEGMNTEAF
TRBV9 ASSAGAGGDTEAF
TRBV28 ASSTGTVNYGYT
TRBV6-4 ASSDSGGNQPQH
TRBV6-5 ASRLAGGPLYEQF
TRBV27 ASSLRDRVDQPQH
TRBV7-8 ASSLRLAGGYEQY
TRBV19 ASRVGSSNTEAF
TRBV2 ASSDNAGLRNQPQH
TRBV7-2 ASSLVLTGTDTQY
TRBV25-1 ASSEAGAREKLF
TRBV2 ASSYSGNTIY
TRBV7-3 ASRPTGENTIY
TRBV2 ASREDPRGEQY
TRBV30 AWTTNRGLKNTEAF
TRBV7-6 ASSPSGTLGGYT
TRBV30 AWSVAGMNTEAF
TRBV25-1 ASSETGPYGYT
TRBV6-5 ASRETGNTEAF
TRBV7-8 ASSTLDRTQY
TRBV4-3 ASSQEAGDGSGANVLT
TRBV6-1 ASSNYPTGGGGYT
TRBV10-3 AISADRGQGETQY
TRBV19 ASSISGNTEAF
TRBV4-3 ASSQEYRGPGNTIY
TRBV7-2 ASSFLTPDSGNTIY
TRBV6-5 ASSRQGSSYEQY
TRBV7-3 ASSNRDRPQT
TRBV6-6 ASSPRTGGHYEQY
TRBV28 ASSTGGPGEQY
TRBV30 AWEGLAGKGTQY
TRBV11-2 ASSHPTGEKLF
TRBV29-1 SALGSAGVEQF
TRBV2 ASSEYPGQGTQY
TRBV10-3 AISLTGANQPQH
TRBV6-5 ASRKDRGFTDTQY